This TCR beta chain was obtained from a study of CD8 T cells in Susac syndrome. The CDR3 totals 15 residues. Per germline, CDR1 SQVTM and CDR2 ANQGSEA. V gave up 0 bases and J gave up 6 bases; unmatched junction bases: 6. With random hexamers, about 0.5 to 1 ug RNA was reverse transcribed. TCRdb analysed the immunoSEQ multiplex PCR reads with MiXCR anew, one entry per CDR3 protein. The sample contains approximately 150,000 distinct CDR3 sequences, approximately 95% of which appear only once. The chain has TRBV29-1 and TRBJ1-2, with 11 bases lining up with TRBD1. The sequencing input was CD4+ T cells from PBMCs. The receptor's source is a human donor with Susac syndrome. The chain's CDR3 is CSVEESGQGADGYTF. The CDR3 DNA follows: TGCAGCGTTGAAGAGTCTGGACAGGGGGCGGATGGCTACACCTTC.